The sample holds one count of the clone carrying this TCR beta chain. These data belong to a study of blood T cell repertoires in COVID-19. The overall study: The United States, Italy and Spain were the sources of the acute and convalescent COVID-19 samples. From T cells, B-cell-depleted T cells, or PBMCs came the material, which was cDNA or gDNA.

Under the authors' procedure: Cell counts per sample came from amplifying reference gene primers. This table comes from immunoSEQ multiplex PCR, and its TCRdb copy is limited to in-frame clones, with some not included. V and J calls and clone size are given by that table; D and trimming were obtained from the DNA. The table has hundreds of thousands of clones, 70% to 90% seen once. Germline CDR1 and CDR2: MNHEY and SVGAGI. The V end was cut by 1 base, the J end by 4 bases, with 8 bases between. The CDR3 runs 13 residues. The source is a woman in her late teens or twenties with acute or convalescent COVID-19. The chain couples TRBV6-5 to TRBJ2-7, with a possible D match to TRBD2 (5 bases). Material: peripheral blood. The CDR3 sequence: CASSYYRGYEQYF. CDR3 coding DNA: TGTGCCAGCAGTTACTACAGAGGGTACGAGCAGTACTTC.